These 15 T cell receptor beta chains came from one sample sequenced in a study of blood T cells in healthy people across ages. A second roughly 7 to 12 cycle PCR used barcoded and J-beta primers. TCRdb processed the 5' RACE reads anew with MiXCR; each CDR3 protein has one entry. Found here are around 800,000 distinct CDR3 sequences, approximately 48% of them singletons; the top ten hold around 21%. Sequenced material: blood. These receptors came from a man in his fifties or sixties in good health.

CDR3 DNA sequence: TGCGCCAGCAGCCGGACGGCCAGAGCGAACACTGAAGCTTTCTTT. It is translated as CASSRTARANTEAFF. The V call is TRBV4-1, the J call TRBJ1-1; D uncertain. Germline-derived CDR1 and CDR2 are MGHRA and YSYEKL. The V and J ends lost 4 bases and 1 base respectively, with 13 bases between them. This CDR3 has 15 residues.

The DNA of the CDR3 is TGTGCCAGCAGCTTAGGGGGACAGGGTGTTATTTCCTACGAGCAGTACTTC. Translating it yields CASSLGGQGVISYEQYF. The chain employs TRBV7-2 and TRBJ2-7, with 9 bases fitting TRBD1. This CDR3 comprises 17 residues. Trimming removed 1 base from V and 1 base from J; junction bases left unmatched: 8. CDR1 is SGHTA, CDR2 FQGNSA, per germline.

The sample holds one count of this clonotype. The rearrangement uses TRBV7-2 and TRBJ2-5; the match to TRBD2 covers 10 bases. Trimming at V came to 2 bases and at J to 1 base, leaving 4 bases not matched to a gene. CDR1 is SGHTA and CDR2 is FQGNSA in the germline V gene. CDR3 size: 16 residues. The CDR3 reads CASSLSTSGPQETQYF. The CDR3 nucleotides are TGTGCCAGCAGCTTATCGACTAGCGGGCCCCAAGAGACCCAGTACTTC.

This chain joins TRBV6-5 and TRBJ1-2; TRBD1 might be the D (5 bases). CDR1 and CDR2 (germline): MNHEY, SVGAGI. The ends were cut back, 4 bases at V and 5 bases at J, with 14 bases in the middle. This CDR3 region has 14 residues. CDR3 coding DNA: TGTGCCAGCAGTTCGCAGGGCGGAATGTATGGCTACACCTTC. Protein sequence: CASSSQGGMYGYTF.

V gene TRBV12-3 or TRBV12-4 combines with J gene TRBJ1-2, with D unclear. V shed 2 bases and J shed 4 bases, with 8 bases lying between them. This CDR3 is built from 13 residues. The DNA for the CDR3 is TGTGCCAGCAGTTTAAACCCACTCTATGGCTACACCTTC. It specifies CASSLNPLYGYTF.

V usage is TRBV20-1 and J usage is TRBJ1-4; TRBD1 matches 7 bases. CDR3 size: 14 residues. With V trimmed by 6 bases and J by 4 bases, 8 bases remained unmatched. From germline, CDR1 is DFQATT and CDR2 SNEGSKA (reference sequence). Here the CDR3 reads CSAEGAQSNEKLFF. The CDR3 DNA is TGCAGTGCGGAGGGGGCCCAGAGTAATGAAAAACTGTTTTTT.

The chain carries TRBV20-1 and TRBJ1-2; 8 nucleotides agree with TRBD1. The CDR3 spans 14 residues. The ends lost 2 bases at V and 2 bases at J; junction bases unmatched: 4. Germline CDR1 and CDR2: DFQATT and SNEGSKA (reference sequence). The DNA of the CDR3 is TGCAGTGCTAGAACGGACAGGGAGAACTATGGCTACACCTTC. This sequence encodes CSARTDRENYGYTF.

As to this clonotype: The junction does not match germline at one end; this may be a read error. The V gene is TRBV7-6, the J gene TRBJ2-7, with 8 bases aligning to TRBD2. This CDR3 has 14 amino acids. Germline CDR1 and CDR2: SGHVS and FNYEAQ. CDR3 sequence: CASSLGGGINEQYF. The CDR3 coding sequence is TGTGCCAGCAGTTTAGGCGGGGGGATAAACGAGCAGTACTTC.

This clonotype was seen more than once but under ten times. This chain uses TRBV2 with TRBJ2-5; a weak D match, TRBD2 (6 bases). Germline assignment: CDR1 SNHLY and CDR2 FYNNEI. Trimming removed 8 bases at V and 6 bases at J, with 13 bases between. The CDR3 is 12 residues long. CDR3 region: CASWGDGKTQYF. The CDR3 DNA reads TGTGCCAGCTGGGGGGATGGCAAGACCCAGTACTTC.

The chain recombines TRBV7-8 with TRBJ2-7; D is ambiguous. V was clipped by 4 bases and J by 3 bases, with 13 bases between them. Germline CDR1 is SGHVS and CDR2 is FQNEAQ. This CDR3 contains 14 residues. Written as DNA, the CDR3 is TGTGCCAGCAGCTCAGCTATCCACCTCTACGAGCAGTACTTC. Amino acids: CASSSAIHLYEQYF. The variable domain in full, with the rest retrieved from reference TRBV7-8 and TRBJ2-7, is GAGVSQSPRYKVAKRGQDVALRCDPISGHVSLFWYQQALGQGPEFLTYFQNEAQLDKSGLPSDRFFAERPEGSVSTLKIQRTQQEDSAVYLCASSSAIHLYEQYFGPGTRLTVT.

This clonotype turned up a few times. This sequence joins TRBV3-1 and TRBJ2-7; D not certain. V shed 1 base and J shed 4 bases, with 8 bases lying between them. CDR3 length: 13 amino acids. Germline V gene lookup returns CDR1 LGHDT and CDR2 YNNKEL (reference sequence). The CDR3 sequence: CASSQVATYEQYF. CDR3 nucleotide sequence: TGTGCCAGCAGCCAAGTCGCCACTTACGAGCAGTACTTC.

CDR3 region: CASKRTEGYSPLHF. In DNA, the CDR3 is TGCGCCAGCAAGCGGACGGAGGGTTATTCACCCCTCCACTTT. The chain has TRBV5-1 and TRBJ1-6, with D hard to call. CDR1 and CDR2 from the germline V gene are SGHRS and YFSETQ. CDR3 size: 14 residues. Trimming took off 6 bases at V and 8 bases at J, with 15 bases between the two ends.

The CDR3 sequence is CASSRRAHRGSYNEQFF. The CDR3 DNA sequence: TGTGCCAGCAGCCGCCGGGCCCATCGAGGCTCCTACAATGAGCAGTTCTTC. J is TRBJ2-1 and V is TRBV14; the D is unclear. Germline V gives CDR1 SGHDN, CDR2 FVKESK. The CDR3 contains 17 residues. V lost 4 bases and J 0 bases, leaving 16 bases between the germline ends. The full variable domain, rest sourced from reference TRBV14 and TRBJ2-1, is EAGVTQFPSHSVIEKGQTVTLRCDPISGHDNLYWYRRVMGKEIKFLLHFVKESKQDESGMPNNRFLAERTGGTYSTLKVQPAELEDSGVYFCASSRRAHRGSYNEQFFGPGTRLTVL.

The CDR3, as DNA: TGTGCCAGCACCAGGGACAGCAACTCCTACGAGCATTACTTC. It encodes CASTRDSNSYEHYF. This chain joins TRBV9 and TRBJ2-4; 7 positions match TRBD1. The CDR3 contains 14 residues. Trimming took 6 bases from V and 16 from J; bases not matched to a gene: 19. CDR1 and CDR2 (germline): SGDLS, YYNGEE. The full variable domain, completed using reference TRBV9 and TRBJ2-4, is DSGVTQTPKHLITATGQRVTLRCSPRSGDLSVYWYQQSLDQGLQFLIQYYNGEERAKGNILERFSAQQFPDLHSELNLSSLELGDSALYFCASTRDSNSYEHYFGAGTRLSVL.

In DNA, the CDR3 is TGCAGCGTCACAGGGATCCCAGATACGCAGTATTTT. It specifies CSVTGIPDTQYF. The chain carries TRBV29-1 and TRBJ2-3, with D perhaps TRBD1 (6 bases). This CDR3 contains 12 residues. The germline CDR1 and CDR2 sequences are SQVTM and ANQGSEA. The germline V and J ends were trimmed by 6 bases and 4 bases, with 11 bases remaining between them.